This TCR beta chain came from a study of T cells in Graves' hyperthyroidism and ophthalmopathy. Study summary: Peripheral blood collection took place at initial diagnosis, before any treatment.

Of note for this clonotype: Its specificity is not known.

From germline, CDR1 is SGHAT and CDR2 FQNNGV. This CDR3 has 15 residues. Trimming took 5 bases from V and 5 from J; bases not matched to a gene: 11. A NOSPECS grade of at least 4, a Clinical Activity Score of at least 3 and duration under 3 months were recorded in ophthalmopathy patients. Diagnoses rested on clinical symptoms, serum thyroxine and TRAb, thyroid ultrasound and orbital computed tomography. Study results and caveats: With a median lead of roughly 6.8 months before onset, the model predicted ophthalmopathy.

What was amplified from RNA transcripts were TCR beta CDR3 regions. Using the HTBI primer set, a first-round RT-PCR was run on the TCR CDR3. TCRdb re-analysed the multiplex PCR reads in MiXCR, keeping a single row per CDR3 protein. The sample lists about 380,000 distinct CDR3 sequences; 18% were seen once. The chain links TRBV11-2 to TRBJ2-5, with 7 bases lining up with TRBD1. This TCR was sampled from a man between 18 and 35 years old with Graves' ophthalmopathy. The sequenced sample consisted of blood. The CDR3 here is CASSVRGTDWETQYF. The CDR3 nucleotides read TGTGCCAGCAGCGTTAGGGGGACAGATTGGGAGACCCAGTACTTC.